The clone carrying this T cell receptor (beta chain) was seen only a few times. This entry is derived from a study of blood T cell repertoires in COVID-19. How the authors handled the data: The authors estimated nucleated cell counts from reference gene primer amplification. Sequencing used immunoSEQ multiplex PCR; TCRdb keeps in-frame clones, though not all of them. D and trimming come from the DNA, and the V and J calls and clone size come from that table. Among about 310,000 clones listed, nearly 90% were seen once. The ends lost 6 bases at V and 7 bases at J; junction bases unmatched: 8. The CDR3 covers 13 residues.

Sequencing was done on a sample of peripheral blood. This clonotype was obtained from a woman in her thirties or forties with COVID-19, enrolled during active disease. The chain couples TRBV12-3 or TRBV12-4 to TRBJ1-2; 7 bases agree with TRBD1. In DNA form, the CDR3 reads TGTGCCAGCAGCCAAAGACAGGGCGGTGGCTACACCTTC. Its protein is CASSQRQGGGYTF.